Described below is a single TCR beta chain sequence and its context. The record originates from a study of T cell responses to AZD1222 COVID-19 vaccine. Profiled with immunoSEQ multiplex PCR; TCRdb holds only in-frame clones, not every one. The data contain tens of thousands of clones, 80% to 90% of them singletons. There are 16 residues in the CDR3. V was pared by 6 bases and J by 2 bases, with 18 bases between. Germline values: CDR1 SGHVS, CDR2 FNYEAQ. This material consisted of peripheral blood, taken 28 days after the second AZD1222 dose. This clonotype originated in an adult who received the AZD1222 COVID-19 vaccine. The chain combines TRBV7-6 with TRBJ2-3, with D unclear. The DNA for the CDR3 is TGTGCCAGCAGTCCCGTCGGCGGCCTCTACACAGATACGCAGTATTTT. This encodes CASSPVGGLYTDTQYF.